This T cell receptor beta chain derives from a study of T cell responses to AZD1222 COVID-19 vaccine. Study-level background: Pooled in the analysis were second doses at about 4 or about 12 weeks. General study results and limits: The donors showed a predominance of white British ancestry and of females, with possible underestimation of clonal diversity. Per reports, nearly half of all spike-specific TCRs target regions that are unmutated in variants. After two AZD1222 doses, spike-specific TCR breadth and depth rose versus day 0.

Worth noting for this clone: Its antigen remains unknown.

Libraries were prepared by immunoSEQ multiplex PCR; TCRdb keeps only in-frame clonotypes and omits some of them. The sample holds about 140,000 clones, approximately 94% seen once. V gave up 3 bases and J gave up 2 bases, with 8 bases separating them. CDR3 length: 13 amino acids. Germline values: CDR1 SGHRS, CDR2 YFSETQ. The chain employs TRBV5-1 and TRBJ1-2; no reliable D call. This TCR was sampled from an adult in good health. The sequences come from peripheral blood, collected on day 0 of AZD1222 vaccination. CDR3 amino acids: CASSSGVNYGYTF. CDR3 nucleotide sequence: TGCGCCAGCAGCTCCGGGGTAAACTATGGCTACACCTTC.